This TCR beta chain was retrieved from a study of blood T cells in healthy people across ages. It was with a sample-barcoded 5' primer and a J-beta primer mix that a second PCR of about 7 to 12 cycles was run. TCRdb recomputed calls from the 5' RACE reads with MiXCR, one row per CDR3 protein. The sample shows more than 1,400,000 distinct CDR3 sequences, around 39% of them seen only once. The CDR3 is made up of 12 amino acids. With 3 bases removed from V and 8 bases from J, the gap between germline ends came to 13 bases. The germline CDR1 and CDR2 sequences are DFQATT and SNEGSKA (reference sequence).

This receptor was obtained from a woman aged 18-30 years in good health. Input material: blood. The rearrangement uses TRBV20-1 and TRBJ1-2; possibly TRBD1 for D (5 bases). CDR3 sequence reads: CSARGDFQGYTF. The CDR3, as DNA: TGCAGTGCTAGGGGGGACTTTCAGGGCTACACCTTC.